This record concerns one T cell receptor beta chain sequence. What it recognizes is unknown. These data are taken from a study of OX40 agonist ivuxolimab in advanced cancers. Across the study: A male proportion of about 80% was recorded, with mean age approximately 57 years and range 23 to 79.

The assay was immunoSEQ multiplex PCR, and TCRdb's table has in-frame clones only and misses some. The data hold approximately 81,000 clones, with over 70% observed a single time. Trimming took 0 bases from V and 1 from J, leaving 13 bases between them. This CDR3 comprises 16 residues. The germline CDR1 and CDR2 sequences are SGHNT and YYREEE (reference sequence). Whole-study results and caveats: At 0.1 to 3.0 mg/kg and by week 6, clonal expansion occurred in CD4+ and CD8+ blood T cells.

V and J are TRBV5-4 and TRBJ1-1, with unresolved D. This clonotype originated in an adult with an advanced solid tumor such as melanoma, head and neck, liver or kidney cancer. Sequenced here: CD4+ or CD8+ T cells sorted from blood, sampled in a trial of the OX40 agonist ivuxolimab. The CDR3 coding sequence is TGTGCCAGCAGCTTGGGAGGGCGTGTGGGGAACACTGAAGCTTTCTTT. This encodes CASSLGGRVGNTEAFF.